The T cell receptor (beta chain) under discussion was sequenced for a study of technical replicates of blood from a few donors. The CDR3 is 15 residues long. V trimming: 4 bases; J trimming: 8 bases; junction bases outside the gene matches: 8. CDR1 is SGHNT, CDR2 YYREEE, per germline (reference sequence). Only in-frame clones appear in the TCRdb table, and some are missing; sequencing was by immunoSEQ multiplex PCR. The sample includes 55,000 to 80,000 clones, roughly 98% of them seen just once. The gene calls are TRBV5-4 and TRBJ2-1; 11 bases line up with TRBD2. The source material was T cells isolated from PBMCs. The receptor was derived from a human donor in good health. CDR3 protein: CASSPFTSGGDEQFF. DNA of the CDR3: TGTGCCAGCAGCCCCTTTACTAGCGGGGGCGATGAGCAGTTCTTC.